This passage covers 15 T cell receptor beta chains from one sample sequenced in a study of cytomegalovirus exposure and HLA in healthy donors. The PCR ran on 60 Vbeta and 13 Jbeta primers. Measured with immunoSEQ multiplex PCR; TCRdb has only the in-frame clones, and not every one. The table lists under 200,000 clones, roughly 87% of them singletons. The specimen was PBMCs. These receptors came from a woman aged 50 to 65 in good health and CMV-seronegative.

The gene calls are TRBV7-2 and TRBJ2-1, with D unclear. V was clipped by 2 bases and J by 8 bases, with 13 bases between them. The germline gives CDR1 SGHTA, CDR2 FQGNSA. This CDR3 is built from 14 residues. CDR3 nucleotides: TGTGCCAGCAGCTTAATGTTGCTATCCGATGAGCAGTTCTTC. This sequence encodes CASSLMLLSDEQFF.

This clone was seen a handful of times. CDR3: CASSFTGGNPQETQYF. The CDR3, as DNA: TGTGCCAGCAGCTTCACAGGGGGCAACCCCCAAGAGACCCAGTACTTC. The chain is built from TRBV9 and TRBJ2-5; 9 bases are a match to TRBD1. CDR1 and CDR2 from the germline V gene are SGDLS and YYNGEE. The CDR3 contains 16 residues. The V gene end was trimmed by 4 bases and the J gene end by 1 base; junction bases not matched to a gene: 8.

The chain carries TRBV14 and TRBJ2-7; 10 bases are shared with TRBD1. The V segment lost 1 base and the J segment 6 bases; nucleotides outside the gene matches: 3. Germline CDR1 and CDR2: SGHDN and FVKESK. The CDR3 extends over 14 amino acids. The CDR3: CASSQGWTGGEQYF. The CDR3 DNA is TGTGCCAGCAGCCAAGGATGGACAGGGGGCGAGCAGTACTTC.

The chain's CDR3 is CASSLAPELPTDTQYF. The CDR3, as DNA: TGTGCCAGCAGCTTAGCGCCGGAACTACCTACAGATACGCAGTATTTT. V is TRBV7-6 and J is TRBJ2-3; D gene ambiguous. The V end lost 0 bases, the J end lost 3 bases, and 13 bases lay between the germline ends. This CDR3 is built from 16 residues. Germline CDR1 and CDR2: SGHVS and FNYEAQ. Full variable domain (outside the CDR3, taken from reference TRBV7-6 and TRBJ2-3): GAGVSQSPRYKVTKRGQDVALRCDPISGHVSLYWYRQALGQGPEFLTYFNYEAQQDKSGLPNDRFSAERPEGSISTLTIQRTEQRDSAMYRCASSLAPELPTDTQYFGPGTRLTVL.

The chain uses TRBV6-4 and TRBJ2-1, with 9 bases identical to TRBD2. This CDR3 is built from 15 residues. Germline V lookup: CDR1 MRHNA, CDR2 SNTAGT. V lost 5 bases to trimming and J lost 2 bases; unmatched junction nucleotides: 4. CDR3 sequence: CASSRAGGPYNEQFF. The DNA for the CDR3 is TGTGCCAGCAGTAGGGCGGGAGGGCCCTACAATGAGCAGTTCTTC.

This sequence joins TRBV29-1 and TRBJ1-2; maybe TRBD1 (5 bases). Trimming cost V 6 bases and J 8 bases, with 16 bases left between them. Looked up from germline, CDR1 is SQVTM and CDR2 is ANQGSEA. CDR3 length: 12 residues. In DNA form, the CDR3 reads TGCAGCGTGGGATACCCGGGGGGGGGCTACACCTTC. Its translation: CSVGYPGGGYTF.

The chain has TRBV10-3 and TRBJ2-3; a possible D gene is TRBD2 (5 bases). In germline, CDR1 is ENHRY, CDR2 SYGVKD. The CDR3 is 14 amino acids. V dropped 5 bases and J dropped 2 bases, with 11 bases sitting between them. The CDR3 coding sequence is TGTGCCATCAGTAGCGGACCAAACACAGATACGCAGTATTTT. Encoded protein: CAISSGPNTDTQYF.

The chain joins TRBV28 to TRBJ2-1; 14 bases agree with TRBD2. The CDR3 extends over 17 amino acids. The V gene's germline CDR1 is MDHEN and CDR2 SYDVKM. V trimming: 11 bases; J trimming: 6 bases; junction bases outside the gene matches: 15. CDR3 amino acids: CAYGGLAGAGGLNEQFF. The CDR3 bases are TGTGCCTATGGGGGACTAGCGGGAGCTGGGGGGCTCAATGAGCAGTTCTTC.

This clone turned up a few times. The chain combines TRBV5-4 with TRBJ2-7; 9 nucleotides line up with TRBD1. Germline V gives CDR1 SGHNT, CDR2 YYREEE (reference sequence). CDR3 length equals 14 residues. Trimming cost V 7 bases and J 6 bases; bases outside gene matches: 11. Here the CDR3 DNA reads TGTGCCAGCGAATTACAGGGGGCTTTCTCCGAGCAGTACTTC. Amino acid sequence: CASELQGAFSEQYF.

V gene TRBV9 combines with J gene TRBJ1-1, with TRBD1 matching over 10 bases. This CDR3 contains 15 residues. Germline V CDR1 and CDR2: SGDLS, YYNGEE. The J segment lost 3 bases and the V segment lost 3 bases, leaving 5 bases of the junction unmatched. CDR3 region: CASSAGTGDDTEAFF. As DNA, the CDR3 is TGTGCCAGCAGCGCCGGGACAGGGGATGACACTGAAGCTTTCTTT.

This rearrangement joins TRBV10-3 to TRBJ2-7; 10 bases map to TRBD2. Germline values: CDR1 ENHRY, CDR2 SYGVKD. J gave up 3 bases and V 10 bases, and 9 bases lay outside the gene matches. The CDR3 is 14 amino acids. DNA of the CDR3: TGTGCCACAAGCGGGGGGGCCAACATCTACGAGCAGTACTTC. It codes for CATSGGANIYEQYF.

This chain joins TRBV2 and TRBJ2-1; 7 nucleotides line up with TRBD2. In germline, CDR1 is SNHLY, CDR2 FYNNEI. V lost 8 bases to trimming and J lost 4 bases; unmatched junction nucleotides: 11. CDR3 length: 15 residues. CDR3 in amino acids: CASGREAGFYNEQFF. The CDR3, as DNA: TGTGCCAGCGGACGGGAGGCGGGTTTTTACAATGAGCAGTTCTTC.

The V gene is TRBV27, the J gene TRBJ2-1, with 11 bases matching TRBD2. This CDR3 is built from 18 residues. V shed 6 bases and J 0 bases; nucleotides not matched to a gene: 10. Germline V lookup: CDR1 MNHEY, CDR2 SMNVEV (reference sequence). DNA of the CDR3: TGTGCCAGCAGCCTAGGGACTAGCGGCAGTTCCTCCTACAATGAGCAGTTCTTC. This codes for CASSLGTSGSSSYNEQFF.

Comment on this clone: Additional DNA sequences in this sample encode the identical CDR3. The chain uses TRBV6-5 and TRBJ2-7, with a weak D call TRBD1 (7 bases). The length of the CDR3 is 13 residues. Looked up from germline, CDR1 is MNHEY and CDR2 is SVGAGI. The V end was cut by 4 bases, the J end by 4 bases, with 11 bases between. The CDR3 DNA reads TGTGCCAGCAGTTTATCAGGGGGGTACGAGCAGTACTTC. It encodes CASSLSGGYEQYF.

This clone has a handful of counts. This chain uses TRBV18 with TRBJ1-3; D uncertain. Trimming took 2 bases from V and 8 from J, leaving 16 bases between them. The CDR3 runs to 15 residues. CDR1 is KGHSH and CDR2 is LQKENI in the germline V gene. CDR3 in DNA: TGTGCCAGCTCACCAGAGGCATCACTCCGAGACACCATATATTTT. It yields the protein CASSPEASLRDTIYF.